The 10 T cell receptor beta chains below were found in one sample sequenced in a study of PD-1 blockade in classical Hodgkin lymphoma. Generated by immunoSEQ multiplex PCR, the TCRdb table keeps only in-frame clones and is missing some. The data contain around 15,000 clones, 83% of them singletons. Stated time point: cycle 4 day 1 (C4D1), after around six weeks of nivolumab. Each patient relapsed following autologous stem cell transplantation, and prior brentuximab vedotin exposure differed. Sample: peripheral blood mononuclear cells (PBMCs), taken before the fourth cycle of nivolumab. These receptor sequences come from a human donor with classical Hodgkin lymphoma.

The chain has TRBV7-9 and TRBJ1-1; D is unclear. V lost 2 bases, J lost 0 bases, and 7 bases lay in between. Germline CDR1 SEHNR, CDR2 FQNEAQ (reference sequence). The CDR3 length is 14 residues. CDR3 in DNA: TGTGCCAGCAGCTTACGGACGGTGAACACTGAAGCTTTCTTT. Its translation is CASSLRTVNTEAFF.

The chain joins TRBV5-1 to TRBJ2-3, with D perhaps being TRBD1 or TRBD2 (5 bases each). The germline gives CDR1 SGHRS, CDR2 YFSETQ. V lost 0 bases and J 4 bases, leaving 12 bases between the germline ends. The CDR3 covers 15 residues. The CDR3 DNA sequence: TGCGCCAGCAGCTTGGATCTAGGGACGTCAGATACGCAGTATTTT. Its translation is CASSLDLGTSDTQYF.

The rearrangement uses TRBV5-1 and TRBJ2-3, with TRBD2 identical over 9 bases. Germline V gives CDR1 SGHRS, CDR2 YFSETQ. Losses at the gene ends were 0 bases for V and 2 bases for J; bases not matched to a gene: 7. There are 17 residues in the CDR3. CDR3 nucleotide sequence: TGCGCCAGCAGCTTGGCTCCCAGCGGGGGGAACACAGATACGCAGTATTTT. It specifies CASSLAPSGGNTDTQYF.

This clone was found a few times. The J gene is TRBJ2-3, the V gene TRBV6-4, with 10 bases fitting TRBD2. Germline V lookup: CDR1 MRHNA, CDR2 SNTAGT. The CDR3 contains 16 residues. Trimming took 0 bases from V and 0 from J; bases not matched to a gene: 0. CDR3 amino acids: CASSDSAGGSTDTQYF. Written as DNA, the CDR3 is TGTGCCAGCAGTGACTCAGCGGGGGGGAGCACAGATACGCAGTATTTT.

About this clone itself: Other DNA sequences in this specimen translate into the identical CDR3. The chain links TRBV5-1 to TRBJ2-5, with a weak D call TRBD1 (7 bases). The V and J ends lost 5 bases and 2 bases respectively, with 13 bases between them. Per the germline V gene, CDR1 is SGHRS and CDR2 is YFSETQ. There are 14 residues in the CDR3. The DNA for the CDR3 is TGCGCCAGCAGTCTACAGGGGACTCAAGAGACCCAGTACTTC. The encoded protein is CASSLQGTQETQYF.

This chain joins TRBV5-1 and TRBJ2-3; TRBD2 agrees at 8 bases. The CDR3 consists of 16 residues. The germline V gene has CDR1 SGHRS and CDR2 YFSETQ. The trim removed 0 bases at V and 3 bases at J, leaving 6 bases unmatched. This CDR3 is CASSLGGLDRTDTQYF. CDR3 coding DNA: TGCGCCAGCAGCTTGGGGGGACTAGATCGTACAGATACGCAGTATTTT.

The CDR3, as DNA: TGCGCCAGCAGCTTGGGCGGGGGCGATGGCTACACCTTC. Translated, it gives CASSLGGGDGYTF. This chain links TRBV5-1 with TRBJ1-2, with D perhaps matching TRBD1 (6 bases). The length of the CDR3 is 13 residues. Trimming removed 0 bases at V and 6 bases at J, with 9 bases between. The germline CDR1 and CDR2 sequences are SGHRS and YFSETQ.

V usage is TRBV19 and J usage is TRBJ1-2; unclear D gene. CDR3 length: 15 residues. V gave up 4 bases and J gave up 0 bases, with 12 bases separating them. Germline CDR1 LNHDA, CDR2 SQIVND (reference sequence). The CDR3 loop is CASSTDGFANYGYTF. CDR3 coding DNA: TGTGCCAGTAGTACCGACGGTTTTGCTAACTATGGCTACACCTTC.

The J gene is TRBJ1-1, the V gene TRBV7-8, with no clear D. V lost 3 bases and J lost 10, with 18 bases in between. The germline gives CDR1 SGHVS, CDR2 FQNEAQ. The CDR3 totals 14 residues. CDR3 DNA sequence: TGTGCCAGCAGCTTCTCTGGGGAAAACAGTGGAGCTTTCTTT. Its translation: CASSFSGENSGAFF.

The DNA of the CDR3 is TGTGCCAGCAGCTGGCTGGCAGGTATGGGCTACACCTTC. Translating it yields CASSWLAGMGYTF. The V call is TRBV7-9, the J call TRBJ1-2, with D unclear. CDR3 length: 13 amino acids. The germline V gene has CDR1 SEHNR and CDR2 FQNEAQ (reference sequence). The V gene lost 4 bases and the J gene lost 8 bases, with 14 bases spanning the gap.